This is a list of T cell receptor beta chains from one sample in a study of cytomegalovirus exposure and HLA in healthy donors. Only in-frame clones appear in the TCRdb table, and some are missing; sequencing was by immunoSEQ multiplex PCR. This sample has 200,000 to 250,000 clones; 60% to 80% occur once, and the top ten carry approximately 3.8%. The specimen was PBMCs. The source of these receptors is a male donor in good health and CMV-seronegative. The CDR3 runs from the conserved cysteine through the conserved F or W. D genes are given only for firm matches. Expanded clones get a size class; other rows say once, few or many, or leave the size out.

clone size: few; D gene: -; V gene: TRBV5-1; J gene: TRBJ1-1; CDR3 protein: CASSFGAGDTEAFF; CDR3 DNA: TGCGCCAGCAGCTTTGGGGCAGGGGACACTGAAGCTTTCTTT
clone size: once; D gene: TRBD2; V gene: TRBV10-3; J gene: TRBJ2-4; CDR3 protein: CAISEGAGGPFDKNIQYF; CDR3 DNA: TGTGCCATCAGTGAGGGGGCGGGAGGGCCTTTCGACAAAAACATTCAGTACTTC
clone size: -; D gene: TRBD1; V gene: TRBV2; J gene: TRBJ1-4; CDR3 protein: CASRVRQGINEKLFF; CDR3 DNA: TGTGCCAGCAGGGTACGACAGGGAATAAATGAAAAACTGTTTTTT
clone size: once; D gene: -; V gene: TRBV18; J gene: TRBJ1-5; CDR3 protein: CASSPGPANNQPQHF; CDR3 DNA: TGTGCCAGCTCCCCAGGGCCAGCCAATAATCAGCCCCAGCATTTT
clone size: -; D gene: -; V gene: TRBV25-1; J gene: TRBJ2-4; CDR3 protein: CASSESSRGPKNIQYF; CDR3 DNA: TGTGCCAGCAGTGAATCTTCCCGAGGCCCAAAAAACATTCAGTACTTC
clone size: -; D gene: TRBD2; V gene: TRBV4-1; J gene: TRBJ2-7; CDR3 protein: CASSPLVGAGKYEQYF; CDR3 DNA: TGCGCCAGCAGCCCCCTTGTAGGAGCGGGGAAATACGAGCAGTACTTC
clone size: -; D gene: TRBD1; V gene: TRBV28; J gene: TRBJ2-3; CDR3 protein: CASSSLPWAGGTSTDTQYF; CDR3 DNA: TGTGCCAGCAGTTCCCTACCCTGGGCAGGGGGCACCAGCACAGATACGCAGTATTTT
clone size: few; D gene: -; V gene: TRBV5-1; J gene: TRBJ1-1; CDR3 protein: CASSAGARAPEAFF; CDR3 DNA: TGCGCCAGCAGCGCAGGGGCCAGGGCGCCTGAAGCTTTCTTT
clone size: -; D gene: -; V gene: TRBV5-4; J gene: TRBJ2-6; CDR3 protein: CASSAQGPGANVLTF; CDR3 DNA: TGTGCCAGCAGCGCGCAGGGTCCTGGGGCCAACGTCCTGACTTTC
clone size: -; D gene: -; V gene: TRBV2; J gene: TRBJ2-3; CDR3 protein: CASRAWASTDTQYF; CDR3 DNA: TGTGCCAGCAGGGCGTGGGCTTCCACAGATACGCAGTATTTT
clone size: once; D gene: -; V gene: TRBV27; J gene: TRBJ1-5; CDR3 protein: CATSLGGGYSNQPQHF; CDR3 DNA: TGTGCCACCTCCTTGGGGGGGGGATATAGCAATCAGCCCCAGCATTTT
clone size: -; D gene: -; V gene: TRBV21-1; J gene: TRBJ1-5; CDR3 protein: CASSKPPPTGSRNQPQHF; CDR3 DNA: TGTGCCAGCAGCAAACCCCCCCCGACAGGGTCGCGCAATCAGCCCCAGCATTTT
clone size: -; D gene: -; V gene: TRBV6-1; J gene: TRBJ1-3; CDR3 protein: CASSVDTSGNTIYF; CDR3 DNA: TGTGCCAGCAGTGTGGACACCTCTGGAAACACCATATATTTT
clone size: -; D gene: TRBD2; V gene: TRBV4-2; J gene: TRBJ2-3; CDR3 protein: CASSRRLREPERGWSTDTQYF; CDR3 DNA: TGTGCCAGCAGCCGCCGACTGAGGGAGCCGGAGCGGGGATGGAGCACAGATACGCAGTATTTT
clone size: -; D gene: TRBD1; V gene: TRBV5-4; J gene: TRBJ2-7; CDR3 protein: CASSLGGQVIDEQYF; CDR3 DNA: TGTGCCAGCAGCTTGGGGGGACAGGTCATAGACGAGCAGTACTTC
clone size: few; D gene: -; V gene: TRBV7-9; J gene: TRBJ1-3; CDR3 protein: CASSLTGTPTNTIYF; CDR3 DNA: TGTGCCAGCAGCTTAACCGGGACACCGACAAACACCATATATTTT
clone size: -; D gene: TRBD1; V gene: TRBV30; J gene: TRBJ2-7; CDR3 protein: CAWINPGTGYLEQYF; CDR3 DNA: TGTGCCTGGATCAACCCCGGGACAGGGTATCTCGAGCAGTACTTC
clone size: -; D gene: TRBD2; V gene: TRBV27; J gene: TRBJ2-3; CDR3 protein: CASSLALLAGARATDTQYF; CDR3 DNA: TGTGCCAGCAGTTTAGCGTTACTAGCGGGAGCAAGGGCCACAGATACGCAGTATTTT
clone size: few; D gene: TRBD2; V gene: TRBV6-5; J gene: TRBJ2-7; CDR3 protein: CASRLAGDSEQYF; CDR3 DNA: TGTGCCAGCAGATTAGCGGGAGATTCCGAGCAGTACTTC
clone size: -; D gene: TRBD2; V gene: TRBV6-1; J gene: TRBJ2-5; CDR3 protein: CASRTSSGRGETQYF; CDR3 DNA: TGTGCCAGCAGGACGTCCAGCGGGAGGGGAGAGACCCAGTACTTC
clone size: medium-sized; D gene: -; V gene: TRBV6-1; J gene: TRBJ2-1; CDR3 protein: CASSEGETYNEQFF; CDR3 DNA: TGTGCCAGCAGTGAAGGGGAGACCTACAATGAGCAGTTCTTC
clone size: -; D gene: TRBD1; V gene: TRBV5-6; J gene: TRBJ2-3; CDR3 protein: CASSWRGTGTTDTQYF; CDR3 DNA: TGTGCCAGCAGCTGGCGGGGGACAGGGACCACAGATACGCAGTATTTT
clone size: few; D gene: TRBD1; V gene: TRBV28; J gene: TRBJ1-1; CDR3 protein: CASSSTGGINTEAFF; CDR3 DNA: TGTGCCAGCAGTTCAACAGGGGGCATCAACACTGAAGCTTTCTTT
clone size: -; D gene: TRBD1; V gene: TRBV11-2; J gene: TRBJ1-3; CDR3 protein: CASSLWGTGPFSGNTIYF; CDR3 DNA: TGTGCCAGCAGCTTATGGGGGACAGGCCCCTTCTCTGGAAACACCATATATTTT
clone size: -; D gene: TRBD1; V gene: TRBV27; J gene: TRBJ2-2; CDR3 protein: CASRAGQGTTGELFF; CDR3 DNA: TGTGCCAGCAGGGCGGGACAGGGCACCACCGGGGAGCTGTTTTTT
clone size: -; D gene: -; V gene: TRBV20-1; J gene: TRBJ1-2; CDR3 protein: CSVRGNYGYTF; CDR3 DNA: TGCAGTGTCAGGGGCAACTATGGCTACACCTTC
clone size: -; D gene: -; V gene: TRBV5-1; J gene: TRBJ2-7; CDR3 protein: CASSPDYFEQYF; CDR3 DNA: TGCGCCAGCAGCCCGGACTATTTCGAGCAGTACTTC
clone size: -; D gene: -; V gene: TRBV7-9; J gene: TRBJ2-2; CDR3 protein: CASSLALVLQGTGELFF; CDR3 DNA: TGTGCCAGCAGCTTAGCTCTAGTCCTACAGGGAACCGGGGAGCTGTTTTTT
clone size: -; D gene: TRBD1; V gene: TRBV2; J gene: TRBJ1-4; CDR3 protein: CASTNDRGPNEKLFF; CDR3 DNA: TGTGCCAGCACCAACGACAGGGGACCGAATGAAAAACTGTTTTTT
clone size: once; D gene: -; V gene: TRBV6-1; J gene: TRBJ2-2; CDR3 protein: CASSELGRGSYWAGELFF; CDR3 DNA: TGTGCCAGCAGTGAATTGGGTAGGGGAAGTTACTGGGCCGGGGAGCTGTTTTTT
clone size: -; D gene: -; V gene: TRBV7-3; J gene: TRBJ2-2; CDR3 protein: CASSLGPGELFF; CDR3 DNA: TGTGCCAGCAGCTTAGGGCCCGGGGAGCTGTTTTTT
clone size: few; D gene: -; V gene: TRBV5-4; J gene: TRBJ2-7; CDR3 protein: CASSFWSVGYEQYF; CDR3 DNA: TGTGCCAGCAGCTTCTGGAGCGTGGGCTACGAGCAGTACTTC
clone size: few; D gene: -; V gene: TRBV5-6; J gene: TRBJ1-1; CDR3 protein: CASSSLGGGRMNTEAFF; CDR3 DNA: TGTGCCAGCAGCTCCCTGGGGGGGGGCCGCATGAACACTGAAGCTTTCTTT
clone size: -; D gene: TRBD2; V gene: TRBV9; J gene: TRBJ2-1; CDR3 protein: CASSVGPSGRDNEQFF; CDR3 DNA: TGTGCCAGCAGCGTAGGGCCTAGCGGGAGGGACAATGAGCAGTTCTTC
clone size: once; D gene: -; V gene: TRBV6-1; J gene: TRBJ2-7; CDR3 protein: CASSPTRARVYEQYF; CDR3 DNA: TGTGCCAGCAGCCCCACCCGAGCACGGGTCTACGAGCAGTACTTC
clone size: -; D gene: -; V gene: TRBV28; J gene: TRBJ2-7; CDR3 protein: CASTPSGTSSYEQYF; CDR3 DNA: TGTGCCAGCACCCCCTCGGGAACTAGCAGCTACGAGCAGTACTTC
clone size: -; D gene: -; V gene: TRBV27; J gene: TRBJ2-7; CDR3 protein: CASSRPPQGTLYEQYF; CDR3 DNA: TGTGCCAGCAGTCGGCCACCCCAGGGGACCCTCTACGAGCAGTACTTC
clone size: -; D gene: -; V gene: TRBV25-1; J gene: TRBJ2-7; CDR3 protein: CASSLALFVGEQYF; CDR3 DNA: TGTGCCAGCAGCCTCGCACTCTTTGTCGGTGAGCAGTACTTC
clone size: once; D gene: TRBD2; V gene: TRBV5-1; J gene: TRBJ2-5; CDR3 protein: CASSLGLAGGPRETQYF; CDR3 DNA: TGCGCCAGCAGCCTGGGACTAGCGGGAGGGCCGAGGGAGACCCAGTACTTC
clone size: -; D gene: -; V gene: TRBV19; J gene: TRBJ2-3; CDR3 protein: CASSTPPDTQYF; CDR3 DNA: TGTGCCAGTAGTACCCCTCCGGATACGCAGTATTTT
clone size: -; D gene: TRBD1; V gene: TRBV9; J gene: TRBJ2-5; CDR3 protein: CASSLGQGRETQYF; CDR3 DNA: TGTGCCAGCAGCTTGGGACAGGGGAGGGAGACCCAGTACTTC
clone size: few; D gene: -; V gene: TRBV6-1; J gene: TRBJ2-1; CDR3 protein: CASSRGQLYNEQFF; CDR3 DNA: TGTGCCAGCTCCCGAGGACAGCTCTACAATGAGCAGTTCTTC
clone size: -; D gene: -; V gene: TRBV9; J gene: TRBJ2-1; CDR3 protein: CASSASTQGGHEQFF; CDR3 DNA: TGTGCCAGCAGCGCATCGACTCAGGGGGGCCATGAGCAGTTCTTC
clone size: once; D gene: TRBD2; V gene: TRBV7-7; J gene: TRBJ2-1; CDR3 protein: CASSPLAGEQFF; CDR3 DNA: TGTGCTAGCAGCCCACTCGCGGGAGAACAGTTCTTC
clone size: -; D gene: TRBD2; V gene: TRBV6-6; J gene: TRBJ2-7; CDR3 protein: CASRASGAPNEQYF; CDR3 DNA: TGTGCCAGCAGGGCAAGCGGGGCCCCTAACGAGCAGTACTTC
clone size: once; D gene: TRBD2; V gene: TRBV13; J gene: TRBJ2-2; CDR3 protein: CASSLGPGGAGELFF; CDR3 DNA: TGTGCCAGCAGCTTAGGCCCGGGAGGCGCCGGGGAGCTGTTTTTT
clone size: few; D gene: -; V gene: TRBV29-1; J gene: TRBJ1-2; CDR3 protein: CSVAGSDQGYTF; CDR3 DNA: TGCAGCGTTGCCGGGTCCGACCAAGGCTACACCTTC
clone size: -; D gene: TRBD2; V gene: TRBV5-1; J gene: TRBJ2-1; CDR3 protein: CASSLWTSGRLRYNEQFF; CDR3 DNA: TGCGCCAGCAGCCTATGGACTAGCGGGAGGCTTCGCTACAATGAGCAGTTCTTC
clone size: -; D gene: -; V gene: TRBV30; J gene: TRBJ2-6; CDR3 protein: CAWSWPGSGANVLTF; CDR3 DNA: TGTGCCTGGAGTTGGCCGGGATCTGGGGCCAACGTCCTGACTTTC
clone size: -; D gene: -; V gene: TRBV7-9; J gene: TRBJ2-7; CDR3 protein: CASIDIGNLASNEQYF; CDR3 DNA: TGTGCCAGCATTGATATAGGAAACCTCGCTAGCAACGAGCAGTACTTC
clone size: -; D gene: TRBD2; V gene: TRBV19; J gene: TRBJ2-1; CDR3 protein: CASTSGTSGRGGGNEQFF; CDR3 DNA: TGTGCCAGTACCAGCGGGACTAGCGGGAGAGGGGGGGGCAATGAGCAGTTCTTC
clone size: -; D gene: -; V gene: TRBV5-5; J gene: TRBJ1-4; CDR3 protein: CASSLGWGDEKLFF; CDR3 DNA: TGTGCCAGCAGCCTGGGGTGGGGCGATGAAAAACTGTTTTTT
clone size: -; D gene: -; V gene: TRBV6-6; J gene: TRBJ2-1; CDR3 protein: CASSQGYEQFF; CDR3 DNA: TGTGCCAGCAGCCAGGGGTATGAGCAGTTCTTC
clone size: -; D gene: TRBD1; V gene: TRBV29-1; J gene: TRBJ1-1; CDR3 protein: CSVDRAETEAFF; CDR3 DNA: TGCAGCGTAGACAGGGCTGAGACTGAAGCTTTCTTT
clone size: -; D gene: -; V gene: TRBV18; J gene: TRBJ2-2; CDR3 protein: CASSPSKGGSVTGELFF; CDR3 DNA: TGTGCCAGCTCACCCTCGAAAGGGGGAAGTGTGACCGGGGAGCTGTTTTTT
clone size: -; D gene: -; V gene: TRBV5-1; J gene: TRBJ2-1; CDR3 protein: CASSLGLEEQFF; CDR3 DNA: TGCGCCAGCAGCTTGGGACTGGAGGAGCAGTTCTTC
clone size: -; D gene: TRBD2; V gene: TRBV19; J gene: TRBJ2-7; CDR3 protein: CASSPGRAYEQYF; CDR3 DNA: TGTGCCAGTAGTCCCGGGAGGGCCTACGAGCAGTACTTC
clone size: once; D gene: TRBD2; V gene: TRBV6-5; J gene: TRBJ2-7; CDR3 protein: CASSYSKTSVYEQYF; CDR3 DNA: TGTGCCAGCAGTTACTCGAAGACTAGCGTCTACGAGCAGTACTTC